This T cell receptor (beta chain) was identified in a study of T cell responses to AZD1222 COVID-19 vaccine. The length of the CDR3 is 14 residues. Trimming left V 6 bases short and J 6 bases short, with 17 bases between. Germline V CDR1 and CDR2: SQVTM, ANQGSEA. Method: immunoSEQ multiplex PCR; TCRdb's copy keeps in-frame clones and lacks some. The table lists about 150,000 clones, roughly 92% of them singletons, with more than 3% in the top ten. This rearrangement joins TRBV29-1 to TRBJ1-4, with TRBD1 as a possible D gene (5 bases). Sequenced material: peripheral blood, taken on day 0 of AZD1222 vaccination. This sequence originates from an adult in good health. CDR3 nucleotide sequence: TGCAGCGTCGGAGGGGAGGGGATTGATGAAAAACTGTTTTTT. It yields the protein CSVGGEGIDEKLFF.